The clone carrying this TCR beta chain was recorded many times. The antigen is unknown. The data were taken from a study of T cell clonality in common variable immunodeficiency. Notes on the study in general: Compared with healthy controls, CVID subjects showed increased TCRbeta clonality, mostly in about a third. Common variable immunodeficiency TCR beta sequences reportedly had fewer deletions and N-nucleotide insertions.

Patients and controls were mostly of Caucasian heritage. Equal genomic DNA amounts from CVID and control samples were sequenced. Profiling relied on immunoSEQ multiplex PCR, and the TCRdb table lists in-frame clones only, not all of them. The profile covers under 45,000 clones, none occurring a single time. Sequencing was performed on peripheral blood mononuclear cells. This receptor was obtained from a person between 18 and 69 years old in good health.

The CDR3 protein is CASSIGGLSEKLFF. CDR3 DNA, as far as it was read: TGTGCCAGTAGTATCGGGGGTTTAAGTGAAAAA. The chain links TRBV19 to TRBJ1-4; D possibly corresponds to TRBD1 (5 bases). Read coverage stops 3 residues before the CDR3 terminus; the germline J gene supplies the remainder. V was pared by 3 bases and J by 7 bases, with 12 bases between. The CDR3 has 14 amino acids. CDR1 and CDR2 from the germline V gene are LNHDA and SQIVND (reference sequence). Full variable domain (rest looked up from reference TRBV19 and TRBJ1-4): DGGITQSPKYLFRKEGQNVTLSCEQNLNHDAMYWYRQDPGQGLRLIYYSQIVNDFQKGDIAEGYSVSREKKESFPLTVTSAQKNPTAFYLCASSIGGLSEKLFFGSGTQLSVL.